A single sample gave rise to the 13 T cell receptor beta chains below, sequenced in a study of beta chain features in type 1 diabetes. General study findings and limits: All four CD4+ subsets from Type 1 diabetes patients carried moderately but significantly shorter TCRB CDR3s.

Reverse transcription of all isolated RNA meant that expressed TCRB transcripts were sequenced. Profiled with immunoSEQ multiplex PCR; TCRdb holds only in-frame clones, not every one. The sample consists of some 370,000 clones, around 10% of them appearing once. These TCRs are of unknown antigen specificity. The sample taken for sequencing was central memory CD4+ T cells from blood. The receptors originated from a man younger than 45 with type 1 diabetes.

Concerning this clone: Different DNA sequences within this sample yield the same CDR3. The chain carries TRBV4-3 and TRBJ1-2; no reliable D call. This CDR3 has 14 amino acids. The germline V and J ends were trimmed by 1 base and 0 bases, with 6 bases remaining between them. In germline, CDR1 is LGHNA, CDR2 YSLEER. The DNA for the CDR3 is TGCGCCAGCAGCCAAGGGAGAGCTAACTATGGCTACACCTTC. This translates into CASSQGRANYGYTF.

This sequence joins TRBV7-2 and TRBJ2-7; possibly TRBD1 for D (6 bases). The CDR3 spans 15 residues. From germline, CDR1 is SGHTA and CDR2 FQGNSA. V was pared by 4 bases and J by 6 bases, with 19 bases between. The CDR3 coding sequence is TGTGCCAGCAGCTCGAGCGTGGGGGCCTCTCGCGAGCAGTACTTC. This gives the protein CASSSSVGASREQYF.

This clone occurred many times. The chain employs TRBV7-9 and TRBJ2-1; D is unclear. The V gene's germline CDR1 is SEHNR and CDR2 FQNEAQ (reference sequence). CDR3 length: 11 amino acids. V lost 4 bases, J lost 9 bases, and 7 bases lay in between. The CDR3 loop is CASSSRIEQFF. DNA of the CDR3: TGTGCCAGCAGCTCAAGGATTGAGCAGTTCTTC.

This clone was found a few times. This chain joins TRBV5-1 and TRBJ2-4, with TRBD1 matching 9 bases. Germline V CDR1 and CDR2: SGHRS, YFSETQ. J was trimmed by 8 bases and V by 4 bases; bases with no gene match: 10. This CDR3 spans 15 amino acids. This chain's CDR3 is CASSILTGGEYIQYF. The DNA of the CDR3 is TGCGCCAGCAGCATCCTTACAGGGGGCGAGTACATTCAGTACTTC.

The chain employs TRBV18 and TRBJ2-2, with D tentatively TRBD2 (6 bases). This CDR3 is built from 16 residues. V was cut by 0 bases and J by 5 bases, with 13 bases left in between. The germline gives CDR1 KGHSH, CDR2 LQKENI. CDR3 loop: CASSPPARGPTGELFF. Here the CDR3 DNA reads TGTGCCAGCTCACCACCTGCGCGGGGCCCGACCGGGGAGCTGTTTTTT.

The gene calls are TRBV10-2 and TRBJ2-1; TRBD2 agrees at 9 bases. V shed 7 bases and J 4 bases; nucleotides not matched to a gene: 8. CDR1 is WSHSY, CDR2 SAAADI, per germline. The CDR3 contains 15 residues. CDR3 amino acids: CASKSGTSTYNEQFF. In DNA, the CDR3 is TGCGCCAGCAAATCCGGGACTAGCACATACAATGAGCAGTTCTTC.

As for this clone: In the same sample, other DNA sequences code for this CDR3. V usage is TRBV9 and J usage is TRBJ1-4; tentatively, D is TRBD1 (6 bases). V was shortened by 0 bases and J by 6 bases, with 9 bases between the two germline ends. The CDR3 is made up of 14 amino acids. Germline V gives CDR1 SGDLS, CDR2 YYNGEE. CDR3 residues: CASSVGQGYEKLFF. Written as DNA, the CDR3 is TGTGCCAGCAGCGTAGGGCAGGGGTATGAAAAACTGTTTTTT.

The rearrangement uses TRBV30 and TRBJ1-5; the D is unclear. Germline CDR1 reads GTSNPN; CDR2 reads SVGIG (reference sequence). Trimming stripped 2 bases from V and 5 bases from J, with 10 bases between. This CDR3 is 13 amino acids long. The CDR3 reads CAWSFSRDQPQHF. CDR3 DNA sequence: TGTGCCTGGAGTTTCAGCCGGGATCAGCCCCAGCATTTT.

This clone was detected only a few times. The chain joins TRBV5-1 to TRBJ2-3; TRBD2 agrees at 8 bases. The CDR3 has 16 residues. Germline assignment: CDR1 SGHRS and CDR2 YFSETQ. V shed 0 bases and J 2 bases; nucleotides not matched to a gene: 5. Here the CDR3 reads CASSLAKRGNTDTQYF. DNA for the CDR3: TGCGCCAGCAGCTTGGCCAAGCGGGGGAACACAGATACGCAGTATTTT.

V gene TRBV5-6 combines with J gene TRBJ2-5; D not resolved. This CDR3 has 13 residues. V lost 0 bases, J lost 5 bases, and 8 bases lay in between. Germline V gene sequence: CDR1 SGHDT, CDR2 YYEEEE. This CDR3 reads CASSLVGPETQYF. CDR3 DNA sequence: TGTGCCAGCAGCTTGGTTGGACCTGAGACCCAGTACTTC.

This clone appeared a few times. The V call is TRBV18, the J call TRBJ2-4, with D perhaps TRBD2 (6 bases). This CDR3 comprises 20 residues. Deletions cut 0 bases from V and 0 bases from J, with 21 bases between. Per germline, CDR1 KGHSH and CDR2 LQKENI. CDR3 DNA sequence: TGTGCCAGCTCACCACCGAGTAGAGGCGGGCTAGCGCTAGCCAAAAACATTCAGTACTTC. It specifies CASSPPSRGGLALAKNIQYF.

Concerning this clone itself: Other DNA sequences within the sample encode an identical CDR3. J is TRBJ1-4 and V is TRBV5-1; D gene ambiguous. The CDR3 runs to 16 residues. Germline CDR1 is SGHRS and CDR2 is YFSETQ. Trimming left V 0 bases short and J 1 base short, with 10 bases between. CDR3 residues: CASSLGVGLTNEKLFF. The CDR3 DNA follows: TGCGCCAGCAGCTTGGGGGTTGGACTAACTAATGAAAAACTGTTTTTT.

CDR3 bases: TGCAGTGCTAGAGGGGATACCGAGCAGTACTTC. Translating it yields CSARGDTEQYF. The V gene is TRBV20-1, the J gene TRBJ2-7; D unresolved. The CDR3 has 11 residues. The ends were cut back, 1 base at V and 6 bases at J, with 7 bases in the middle. Per the germline V gene, CDR1 is DFQATT and CDR2 is SNEGSKA (reference sequence).